This T cell receptor (beta chain) was identified in a study of long-term antiretroviral therapy in people with HIV. V was cut by 5 bases and J by 7 bases, with 15 bases left in between. CDR3 length: 13 residues. Looked up from germline, CDR1 is SGHAT and CDR2 is FQNNGV. General study points: Repertoires in HIV (unlike those of controls) had narrower CDR3 length ranges. Clones that had undergone expansion before ART prevailed in the repertoire throughout all time points.

An immunoSEQ assay, version v3.0, was performed at survey level. Clones were sequenced by immunoSEQ multiplex PCR, and TCRdb holds only the in-frame ones, with some missing. The data hold roughly 25,000 clones, with roughly four fifths observed a single time. A word on this clone: Its antigen remains unidentified.

Sequencing used unsorted PBMCs, obtained 1.1 years before starting antiretroviral therapy. The chain is built from TRBV11-2 and TRBJ2-7, with D possibly being TRBD2 (5 bases). This TCR derives from a woman in her thirties with HIV. This chain's CDR3 is CASSTWTGGEQYF. The CDR3 coding sequence is TGTGCCAGCAGCACCTGGACCGGAGGTGAGCAGTACTTC.